The text below deals with one TCR beta chain. This sample was taken from a study of blood T cell repertoires in COVID-19. Clones were sequenced by immunoSEQ multiplex PCR, and TCRdb holds only the in-frame ones, with some missing. The sample records 54,000 or so clones, around 90% being singletons. Germline CDR1 reads SGHTA; CDR2 reads FQGNSA. The CDR3 sequence is 15 residues long. The V segment lost 4 bases and the J segment 11 bases; nucleotides outside the gene matches: 10. The sample taken for sequencing was peripheral blood. This sequence joins TRBV7-2 and TRBJ1-6; 8 nucleotides align to TRBD1. The source is a human donor in a cohort sampled during active COVID-19. This CDR3 reads CASSWGTGGRAPLHF. The CDR3, as DNA: TGTGCCAGCAGCTGGGGGACAGGCGGAAGGGCACCCCTCCACTTT.